This TCR beta chain was found in a study of T cell responses to AZD1222 COVID-19 vaccine. Notes on this clone: The antigen remains unidentified.

Study-wide results and caveats: It should be noted that donors were predominantly white British and more often female, and clonal diversity was possibly underestimated. Researchers report vaccine-associated CD4 TCRs spanning spike, with dominance at 160-218 and 743-854. Targeting of unmutated variant regions was reportedly seen in nearly half of spike-specific TCRs. Sampling captured repertoires only after the peak T cell response.

Data came from immunoSEQ multiplex PCR; TCRdb stores just in-frame clones and leaves some out. The table has about 160,000 clones, 85% to 90% seen once; the top ten hold around 6%. Germline V gene sequence: CDR1 MDHEN, CDR2 SYDVKM. The ends were cut back, 7 bases at V and 2 bases at J, with 14 bases in the middle. This CDR3 region has 14 residues. The source material was peripheral blood, sampled on day 0 of AZD1222 vaccination. The TCR sequence derives from an adult in good health. The genes are TRBV28 and TRBJ1-2; the D gene is possibly TRBD1 (6 bases). CDR3 region: CASTYPGQNYGYTF. The CDR3 nucleotides are TGTGCCAGCACCTACCCCGGACAGAACTATGGCTACACCTTC.